Following are 18 T cell receptor beta chains from one sample sequenced in a study of cytomegalovirus exposure and HLA in healthy donors. The PCR made use of 60 Vbeta and 13 Jbeta primers. Assay used: immunoSEQ multiplex PCR; TCRdb lists only in-frame clones, some missing. Found here are some 130,000 clones, around 78% of them singletons; the top ten hold roughly 1.4%. The sequenced sample was PBMCs. These receptors originate from a man aged 40-49 years in good health and CMV-seronegative.

This clone appeared a few times. This chain joins TRBV30 and TRBJ2-1; D ambiguous. The CDR3 sequence is 13 residues long. Germline CDR1 reads GTSNPN; CDR2 reads SVGIG (reference sequence). V was shortened by 0 bases and J by 4 bases, with 7 bases between the two germline ends. CDR3 residues: CAWSVTVYNEQFF. The CDR3 nucleotides read TGTGCCTGGAGTGTTACTGTATACAATGAGCAGTTCTTC.

This clone was observed a few times. The rearrangement joins TRBV27 to TRBJ1-1, with unresolved D. The germline V gene encodes CDR1 MNHEY and CDR2 SMNVEV (reference sequence). The CDR3 sequence is 13 residues long. Trimming cost V 7 bases and J 0 bases, with 9 bases left between them. CDR3 amino acids: CASKPRMNTEAFF. The CDR3 DNA is TGTGCCAGCAAACCCAGAATGAACACTGAAGCTTTCTTT.

This clone was observed a few times. This chain links TRBV9 with TRBJ1-5, with TRBD1 as a possible D gene (5 bases). Germline assignment: CDR1 SGDLS and CDR2 YYNGEE. Trimming shortened V by 0 bases and J by 5 bases, and 12 bases separated the two germline ends. The CDR3 runs 15 residues. CDR3 coding DNA: TGTGCCAGCAGCGTAGGGGCAGGGATACATCAGCCCCAGCATTTT. Protein sequence: CASSVGAGIHQPQHF.

The chain has TRBV6-1 and TRBJ1-1; D possibly corresponds to TRBD1 (6 bases). CDR1 MNHNS and CDR2 SASEGT come from the germline V gene. Deletions cut 6 bases from V and 2 bases from J, with 10 bases between. This CDR3 has 13 residues. CDR3 in DNA: TGTGCCAGCAGGGGACACCTTAACACTGAAGCTTTCTTT. Residues: CASRGHLNTEAFF.

J is TRBJ2-3 and V is TRBV19; D is possibly TRBD2 (5 bases). Germline-derived CDR1 and CDR2 are LNHDA and SQIVND (reference sequence). With 2 bases removed from V and 5 bases from J, the gap between germline ends came to 11 bases. The CDR3 has 14 residues. CDR3 in amino acids: CASSIPSSGDTQYF. The CDR3 coding sequence is TGTGCCAGTAGTATACCTAGCAGTGGAGATACGCAGTATTTT.

Of note for this clone: Distinct nucleotide sequences in the sample also encode this CDR3. The chain joins TRBV27 to TRBJ1-2; possibly TRBD1 for D (6 bases). V was pared by 4 bases and J by 2 bases, with 11 bases between. The germline CDR1 and CDR2 sequences are MNHEY and SMNVEV (reference sequence). The CDR3 is 14 amino acids. CDR3 coding DNA: TGTGCCAGCAGTTCTGGGCAGGGGAACTATGGCTACACCTTC. Encoded protein: CASSSGQGNYGYTF.

The chain recombines TRBV11-2 with TRBJ1-2; TRBD1 aligns across 11 bases. Germline V gene data show CDR1 as SGHAT and CDR2 as FQNNGV. V was clipped by 4 bases and J by 4 bases; unmatched bases: 11. This CDR3 is 17 amino acids long. For the CDR3, the DNA is TGTGCCAGCAGCTCACCTGGACAGGGGGCGATAACCTATGGCTACACCTTC. Residues: CASSSPGQGAITYGYTF.

The chain recombines TRBV18 with TRBJ1-1; D might be TRBD1 (6 bases). Germline values: CDR1 KGHSH, CDR2 LQKENI. Trimming removed 5 bases at V and 0 bases at J, with 10 bases between. CDR3 length equals 14 residues. In DNA form, the CDR3 reads TGTGCCAGCTCAATAGACAGGTTGAACACTGAAGCTTTCTTT. It specifies CASSIDRLNTEAFF.

This chain links TRBV12-5 with TRBJ2-2; the match to TRBD1 covers 9 bases. Germline V gene sequence: CDR1 LGHNT, CDR2 FRNRAP. The V gene end was trimmed by 4 bases and the J gene end by 1 base; junction bases not matched to a gene: 1. CDR3 length: 15 residues. Written as DNA, the CDR3 is TGTGCTAGTGGTTCGGGACAGGGGAACACCGGGGAGCTGTTTTTT. This sequence encodes CASGSGQGNTGELFF.

This clone was detected only once. J is TRBJ1-4 and V is TRBV19; D gene ambiguous. The CDR3 is 17 amino acids. Trimming took 0 bases from V and 4 from J, leaving 15 bases between them. From germline, CDR1 is LNHDA and CDR2 SQIVND (reference sequence). This chain's CDR3 is CASSIDLVSEGNEKLFF. The CDR3 region has the DNA TGTGCCAGTAGTATAGATCTAGTGTCCGAAGGTAATGAAAAACTGTTTTTT. The whole variable domain, filled in from reference TRBV19 and TRBJ1-4, reads DGGITQSPKYLFRKEGQNVTLSCEQNLNHDAMYWYRQDPGQGLRLIYYSQIVNDFQKGDIAEGYSVSREKKESFPLTVTSAQKNPTAFYLCASSIDLVSEGNEKLFFGSGTQLSVL.

The rearrangement links TRBV5-1 to TRBJ2-7, with a possible D match to TRBD2 (5 bases). Germline CDR1 and CDR2: SGHRS and YFSETQ. Trimming shortened V by 0 bases and J by 3 bases, and 10 bases separated the two germline ends. The CDR3 totals 14 residues. This CDR3 is CASSLAPEGYEQYF. The DNA of the CDR3 is TGCGCCAGCAGCTTGGCTCCCGAGGGCTACGAGCAGTACTTC.

V is TRBV28 and J is TRBJ1-5; 9 positions match TRBD1. There are 15 residues in the CDR3. The germline gives CDR1 MDHEN, CDR2 SYDVKM. The V gene end was trimmed by 8 bases and the J gene end by 6 bases; junction bases not matched to a gene: 11. The CDR3 DNA reads as TGTGCCAGCTCTTCGACGACAGGGGGTACTCAGCCCCAGCATTTT. Translation: CASSSTTGGTQPQHF.

The V call is TRBV7-2, the J call TRBJ2-7; the D is unclear. V lost 2 bases to trimming and J lost 5 bases, with 7 bases between them. CDR3 size: 12 residues. The V gene's germline CDR1 is SGHTA and CDR2 FQGNSA. CDR3: CASSLTAHEQYF. In DNA, the CDR3 is TGTGCCAGCAGCTTAACAGCCCACGAGCAGTACTTC.

This clone was seen a handful of times. The chain links TRBV29-1 to TRBJ2-7, with TRBD2 matching over 9 bases. CDR1 and CDR2 (germline): SQVTM, ANQGSEA. CDR3 length equals 16 residues. V lost 0 bases to trimming and J lost 2 bases; unmatched junction nucleotides: 8. The CDR3 spells CSVEDRTSGLPYEQYF. The CDR3 DNA sequence: TGCAGCGTTGAAGATCGAACTAGCGGGTTACCCTACGAGCAGTACTTC.

The chain is built from TRBV7-9 and TRBJ1-4, with TRBD1 as a possible D gene (5 bases). With 2 bases removed from V and 8 bases from J, the gap between germline ends came to 12 bases. Looked up from germline, CDR1 is SEHNR and CDR2 is FQNEAQ (reference sequence). The CDR3 runs to 14 residues. The CDR3, as DNA: TGTGCCAGCAGCTTAAAGGGGTGGAACGAAAAACTGTTTTTT. This gives the protein CASSLKGWNEKLFF. Using reference TRBV7-9 and TRBJ1-4 for the parts outside the CDR3, the full variable domain is DTGVSQNPRHKITKRGQNVTFRCDPISEHNRLYWYRQTLGQGPEFLTYFQNEAQLEKSRLLSDRFSAERPKGSFSTLEIQRTEQGDSAMYLCASSLKGWNEKLFFGSGTQLSVL.

This chain links TRBV7-9 with TRBJ1-2; D gene unclear. Deletions cut 6 bases from V and 4 bases from J, with 9 bases between. The CDR3 loop spans 12 amino acids. From germline, CDR1 is SEHNR and CDR2 FQNEAQ (reference sequence). Here the CDR3 DNA reads TGTGCCAGCAGTCCCGGGAGCTATGGCTACACCTTC. Protein sequence: CASSPGSYGYTF.

The J gene is TRBJ2-1, the V gene TRBV4-3; no definite D call. The CDR3 covers 16 residues. The V end was cut by 0 bases, the J end by 0 bases, with 9 bases between. Germline lookup yields CDR1 LGHNA and CDR2 YSLEER. DNA for the CDR3: TGCGCCAGCAGCCAAGAGACGGGTGGCTCCTACAATGAGCAGTTCTTC. Its protein is CASSQETGGSYNEQFF.

J is TRBJ2-7 and V is TRBV5-8; weak D call: TRBD1 (6 bases). V lost 1 base and J lost 2, with 16 bases in between. Germline-derived CDR1 and CDR2 are SGHTS and YDEGEE. The CDR3 runs 16 residues. The CDR3 reads CASSLLPGADTYEQYF. CDR3 DNA sequence: TGTGCCAGCAGCTTGTTACCAGGGGCCGATACCTACGAGCAGTACTTC.